This T cell receptor beta chain appears in the sequencing data of a study of CD8+ T cells in alopecia areata. Following extraction, RNA underwent reverse transcription to cDNA, which served as the sequencing template. Here immunoSEQ multiplex PCR was the method, and the copy in TCRdb shows in-frame clones only, minus some. Here the sample spans 120,000 to 150,000 clones, over 80% being singletons. V was trimmed by 5 bases and J by 4 bases, leaving 16 bases between them. The length of the CDR3 is 15 residues. Germline CDR1 is SGHTA and CDR2 is FQGTGA. This clonotype was sampled from a human donor with alopecia areata. V gene TRBV7-3 combines with J gene TRBJ2-3, with D possibly being TRBD1 (5 bases). The sequenced sample was CD8+ T cells sorted from blood, obtained at week 0. The CDR3 here is CASSPRVATSDTQYF. The CDR3 DNA follows: TGTGCCAGCAGCCCCAGGGTAGCCACCTCAGATACGCAGTATTTT.